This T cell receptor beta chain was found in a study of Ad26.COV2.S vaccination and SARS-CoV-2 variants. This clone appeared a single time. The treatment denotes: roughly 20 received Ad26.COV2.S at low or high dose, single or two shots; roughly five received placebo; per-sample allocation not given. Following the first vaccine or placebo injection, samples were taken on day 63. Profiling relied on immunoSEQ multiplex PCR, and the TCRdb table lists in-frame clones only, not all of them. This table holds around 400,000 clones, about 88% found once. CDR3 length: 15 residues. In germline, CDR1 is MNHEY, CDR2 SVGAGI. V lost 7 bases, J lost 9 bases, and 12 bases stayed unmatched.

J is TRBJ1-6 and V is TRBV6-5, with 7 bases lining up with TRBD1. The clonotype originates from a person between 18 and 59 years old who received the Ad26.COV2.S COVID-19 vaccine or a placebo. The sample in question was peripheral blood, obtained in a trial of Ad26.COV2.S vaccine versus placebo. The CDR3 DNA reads TGTGCCAGCACCCCGGCGAGACAGGGTGGTTCACCCCTCCACTTT. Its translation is CASTPARQGGSPLHF.